The rows below give T cell receptor beta chains drawn from one sample of a study of blood T cell repertoires in COVID-19. The table came from immunoSEQ multiplex PCR; TCRdb's copy has only in-frame clones and leaves some out. Of tens of thousands of clones in the sample, roughly 90% were seen once. Sequenced sample: peripheral blood. The receptors derive from a human donor in a cohort sampled during active COVID-19. Each CDR3 is given with its conserved first and last residue. The D gene is left open where the match is weak. Expanded clones are given a class, and other clones once, few, many or no size at all.

TRBD1,.,TRBJ1-2,TRBV5-1,CASSPGQGVSTF,TGCGCCAGCAGCCCAGGACAGGGTGTATCTACCTTC
TRBD2,.,TRBJ2-3,TRBV28,CASSFLAGVADTQYF,TGTGCCAGCAGTTTCCTAGCGGGAGTTGCAGATACGCAGTATTTT
.,.,TRBJ1-4,TRBV28,CASSLAGETNEKLFF,TGTGCCAGCAGTTTAGCAGGGGAGACTAATGAAAAACTGTTTTTT
TRBD1,.,TRBJ2-2,TRBV7-2,CASSLDRAALNTGELFF,TGTGCCAGCAGCCTAGACAGGGCAGCCCTGAACACCGGGGAGCTGTTTTTT
TRBD2,.,TRBJ2-5,TRBV19,CASSSLAVQETQYF,TGTGCCAGCAGCTCACTAGCGGTTCAAGAGACCCAGTACTTC
TRBD1,.,TRBJ1-1,TRBV28,CASSWDRGGTEAFF,TGTGCCAGCAGTTGGGACAGGGGAGGAACTGAAGCTTTCTTT
TRBD1,.,TRBJ2-2,TRBV4-1,CASSQVGGIDTGELFF,TGCGCCAGCAGCCAAGTAGGGGGCATCGACACCGGGGAGCTGTTTTTT
.,once,TRBJ2-3,TRBV7-2,CASSLVGQLTDTQYF,TGTGCCAGCAGCTTAGTTGGACAGCTCACAGATACGCAGTATTTT
.,few,TRBJ2-1,TRBV5-1,CASSFLGGNEQFF,TGCGCCAGCAGCTTTCTAGGCGGCAATGAGCAGTTCTTC
TRBD1,.,TRBJ2-3,TRBV7-9,CASSLEGATDTQYF,TGTGCCAGCAGCTTAGAGGGGGCGACAGATACGCAGTATTTT
.,.,TRBJ2-6,TRBV4-3,CASSRLLSGANVLTF,TGCGCCAGCAGCCGGCTCCTCTCTGGGGCCAACGTCCTGACTTTC
TRBD2,.,TRBJ2-3,TRBV5-1,CASSLYNRLADTQYF,TGCGCCAGCAGCCTTTACAATCGACTAGCGGATACGCAGTATTTT
TRBD1,.,TRBJ1-1,TRBV7-2,CASSAREDRGEAFF,TGTGCCAGCAGCGCACGAGAGGACAGGGGTGAAGCTTTCTTT
.,.,TRBJ1-4,TRBV3-1/TRBV3-2,CASSDAITGGTNEKLFF,TGTGCCAGCAGCGATGCCATTACAGGTGGAACTAATGAAAAACTGTTTTTT
TRBD1,.,TRBJ1-5,TRBV2,CASGAGGNQPQHF,TGTGCCAGCGGGGCAGGGGGAAATCAGCCCCAGCATTTT
TRBD2,.,TRBJ2-2,TRBV7-2,CASSLISGRFNTGELFF,TGTGCCAGCAGCTTAATTAGCGGGAGGTTCAACACCGGGGAGCTGTTTTTT
.,.,TRBJ2-5,TRBV9,CASSVAAIDGDYQETQYF,TGTGCCAGCAGCGTAGCGGCTATCGACGGGGACTACCAAGAGACCCAGTACTTC
TRBD2,.,TRBJ2-5,TRBV9,CASSRRGTSGRAGDGTQYF,TGTGCCAGCAGCAGGCGAGGGACTAGCGGGAGGGCCGGTGACGGTACCCAGTACTTC
.,.,TRBJ1-6,TRBV9,CASGESNPSYSPLHF,TGTGCCAGCGGAGAATCAAATCCTTCCTATTCACCCCTCCACTTT
.,.,TRBJ2-6,TRBV21-1,CASSKPPEREGRGANVLTF,TGTGCCAGCAGCAAACCCCCGGAGCGGGAGGGGAGAGGGGCCAACGTCCTGACTTTC
.,.,TRBJ2-7,TRBV6-5,CASSFIEGLGPDEQYF,TGTGCCAGCAGTTTTATCGAAGGCCTTGGGCCGGACGAGCAGTACTTC
TRBD1,.,TRBJ1-1,TRBV5-5,CASSRTGATEAFF,TGTGCCAGCAGTCGGACAGGTGCCACTGAAGCTTTCTTT
.,.,TRBJ2-3,TRBV9,CASSLREFGTDTQYF,TGTGCCAGCAGCCTCCGGGAGTTTGGTACAGATACGCAGTATTTT
.,.,TRBJ1-2,TRBV2,CASSLGGSNYGYTF,TGTGCCAGCAGTCTAGGAGGCTCTAACTATGGCTACACCTTC
TRBD1,.,TRBJ1-1,TRBV27,CASSTNPTGPLNTEAFF,TGTGCCAGCAGTACGAACCCGACAGGGCCCTTGAACACTGAAGCTTTCTTT
.,.,TRBJ2-5,TRBV5-4,CASSLARAETQYF,TGTGCCAGCAGCTTGGCGCGGGCGGAGACCCAGTACTTC
TRBD1,.,TRBJ2-3,TRBV7-2,CASSFDRGSTDTQYF,TGTGCCAGCAGCTTCGACAGGGGGAGCACAGATACGCAGTATTTT
.,.,TRBJ2-1,TRBV10-3,CATWRGEQFF,TGTGCCACCTGGAGAGGTGAGCAGTTCTTC
TRBD1,.,TRBJ1-1,TRBV25-1,CASSAATGDRQRTEAFF,TGTGCCAGCAGTGCGGCAACAGGGGACAGGCAACGGACTGAAGCTTTCTTT
.,once,TRBJ1-4,TRBV12-5,CASGLNLGSQKLFF,TGTGCTAGTGGTTTGAACTTGGGCAGTCAAAAACTGTTTTTT
.,.,TRBJ1-2,TRBV12-5,CASASSQANRGYTF,TGTGCTAGTGCCTCATCGCAGGCCAACCGGGGCTACACCTTC
TRBD1,.,TRBJ2-7,TRBV27,CASSLRVTGTGTNEQYF,TGTGCCAGCAGTTTAAGGGTTACCGGGACAGGCACCAACGAGCAGTACTTC
TRBD2,.,TRBJ2-7,TRBV3-1/TRBV3-2,CASSQGLAGGLISYEQYF,TGTGCCAGCAGCCAAGGGCTAGCGGGAGGCCTGATCTCCTACGAGCAGTACTTC
.,.,TRBJ1-2,TRBV7-2,CASSPRNDYGYTF,TGTGCCAGCAGCCCGCGTAATGACTATGGCTACACCTTC
TRBD1,few,TRBJ1-1,TRBV7-8,CASRPRGPEAFF,TGTGCCAGCAGACCCAGGGGGCCTGAAGCTTTCTTT
TRBD1,.,TRBJ2-3,TRBV7-8,CASSQNPWTGLDTQYF,TGTGCCAGCAGCCAAAACCCCTGGACAGGGTTGGATACGCAGTATTTT
TRBD1,.,TRBJ1-2,TRBV4-1,CASSLYSGTGDSGYGYTF,TGCGCCAGCAGCCTATACAGCGGGACAGGAGATTCTGGTTATGGCTACACCTTC
TRBD1,.,TRBJ2-1,TRBV12-3/TRBV12-4,CASSGQVGDEQFF,TGTGCCAGCAGCGGACAGGTGGGGGATGAGCAGTTCTTC
TRBD1,.,TRBJ1-2,TRBV12-3/TRBV12-4,CASSGTARYTF,TGTGCCAGCAGCGGGACAGCACGCTACACCTTC
.,.,TRBJ2-3,TRBV19,CASSIDGPRTTGSTDTQYF,TGTGCCAGTAGTATAGATGGTCCCCGAACGACAGGCAGCACAGATACGCAGTATTTT
TRBD1,.,TRBJ1-4,TRBV6-5,CASSYGTVNEKLFF,TGTGCCAGCAGTTACGGGACAGTTAATGAAAAACTGTTTTTT
.,.,TRBJ2-5,TRBV6-5,CASSPRVQETQYF,TGTGCCAGCAGTCCCAGGGTCCAAGAGACCCAGTACTTC
TRBD2,.,TRBJ2-7,TRBV6-5,CASSPGLASYEQYF,TGTGCCAGCAGTCCGGGACTAGCATCCTACGAGCAGTACTTC
.,once,TRBJ2-4,TRBV4-2,CASSSGSAAKNIQYF,TGTGCCAGCAGCAGCGGGTCCGCCGCCAAAAACATTCAGTACTTC
TRBD2,.,TRBJ2-7,TRBV28,CASKLGLAGYEQYF,TGTGCCAGCAAACTCGGACTAGCGGGTTACGAGCAGTACTTC
TRBD1,.,TRBJ2-2,TRBV6-5,CASSRQGKAGELFF,TGTGCCAGCAGTCGACAGGGGAAGGCCGGGGAGCTGTTTTTT
TRBD2,.,TRBJ2-7,TRBV9,CASSVGLASYEQYF,TGTGCCAGCAGCGTAGGACTAGCCTCCTACGAGCAGTACTTC
.,.,TRBJ1-6,TRBV6-5,CASSFARGSDSPLHF,TGTGCCAGCAGTTTCGCCAGGGGTTCGGATTCACCCCTCCACTTT
TRBD2,.,TRBJ2-5,TRBV5-1,CASSLETSGQETQYF,TGCGCCAGCAGCTTGGAGACTAGCGGGCAAGAGACCCAGTACTTC
TRBD1,.,TRBJ1-1,TRBV5-1,CASSLQNPNRGNTEAFF,TGCGCCAGCAGCCTTCAAAATCCTAACAGGGGGAACACTGAAGCTTTCTTT
TRBD2,.,TRBJ2-1,TRBV24-1,CATSDLGPSGLHNEQFF,TGTGCCACCAGTGATTTGGGCCCTAGCGGGTTACACAATGAGCAGTTCTTC